A single sample is the source of the 24 T cell receptor beta chains below, sequenced in a study of blood T cell repertoires in COVID-19. Sequencing was performed with immunoSEQ multiplex PCR; in TCRdb, only in-frame clones are kept and a portion is missing. Here the sample spans around 15,000 clones, 80% to 90% being singletons. The material sequenced was peripheral blood. The receptors come from a man older than 75 with active COVID-19.

The DNA for the CDR3 is TGTGCCAGCAGTTATTACGGACAGGGGGAAGAAGCTTTCTTT. Amino acid sequence: CASSYYGQGEEAFF. The genes are TRBV6-5 and TRBJ1-1; 10 nucleotides agree with TRBD1. The V gene end was trimmed by 3 bases and the J gene end by 8 bases; junction bases not matched to a gene: 6. CDR1 is MNHEY and CDR2 is SVGAGI in the germline V gene. The CDR3 spans 14 residues.

V and J are TRBV5-1 and TRBJ2-5; 10 bases are a match to TRBD2. V lost 0 bases to trimming and J lost 5 bases; unmatched junction nucleotides: 10. The CDR3 consists of 17 residues. Germline loops: CDR1 SGHRS, CDR2 YFSETQ. CDR3 protein: CASSLGLAGVRAETQYF. DNA of the CDR3: TGCGCCAGCAGCTTGGGGCTAGCGGGAGTTAGAGCTGAGACCCAGTACTTC.

This rearrangement joins TRBV2 to TRBJ1-3; 9 nucleotides match TRBD1. V lost 4 bases and J lost 5; bases outside the gene matches: 6. The CDR3 covers 15 residues. Germline CDR1 is SNHLY and CDR2 is FYNNEI. As DNA, the CDR3 is TGTGCCAGCAGTGTCCAACAGGGGGCGCGAAACACCATATATTTT. Amino acids: CASSVQQGARNTIYF.

The chain has TRBV30 and TRBJ2-7, with a possible D match to TRBD2 (6 bases). The CDR3 covers 15 residues. Germline V gene data show CDR1 as GTSNPN and CDR2 as SVGIG (reference sequence). V was shortened by 3 bases and J by 2 bases, with 17 bases between the two germline ends. The CDR3 DNA sequence: TGTGCCTGGAGCGGAGGGACGGTACCACCCTACGAGCAGTACTTC. Its translation is CAWSGGTVPPYEQYF.

By frequency in the sample, this clone is medium-sized. This chain connects TRBV3-1 (or the pseudogene TRBV3-2) to TRBJ2-1, with 7 bases fitting TRBD1. The CDR3 totals 15 residues. V trimming: 7 bases; J trimming: 0 bases; junction bases outside the gene matches: 6. Germline assignment: CDR1 LGHDT and CDR2 YNNKEL (reference sequence). The CDR3 region is CASTGQASSYNEQFF. The DNA of the CDR3 is TGTGCCAGCACCGGACAGGCGAGCTCCTACAATGAGCAGTTCTTC.

CDR3 bases: TGCAGCGTTGTAGGAGGGGCCGAGACCCAGTACTTC. Residues: CSVVGGAETQYF. The chain carries TRBV29-1 and TRBJ2-5, with TRBD2 as a possible D gene (6 bases). Germline lookup yields CDR1 SQVTM and CDR2 ANQGSEA. There are 12 residues in the CDR3. V lost 4 bases and J 5 bases, leaving 11 bases between the germline ends.

This clone was detected only a few times. This chain joins TRBV7-9 and TRBJ2-5; no reliable D call. CDR3 size: 13 residues. V gave up 1 base and J gave up 7 bases, with 10 bases separating them. Germline V gene data show CDR1 as SEHNR and CDR2 as FQNEAQ (reference sequence). CDR3 bases: TGTGCCAGCAGCTTAGGAAACTCTAGGACCCAGTACTTC. It specifies CASSLGNSRTQYF. The full variable domain, rest sourced from reference TRBV7-9 and TRBJ2-5, is DTGVSQNPRHKITKRGQNVTFRCDPISEHNRLYWYRQTLGQGPEFLTYFQNEAQLEKSRLLSDRFSAERPKGSFSTLEIQRTEQGDSAMYLCASSLGNSRTQYFGPGTRLLVL.

This clone was detected only a few times. The J gene is TRBJ2-7, the V gene TRBV5-1, with 7 bases fitting TRBD2. The CDR3 runs to 14 residues. With 4 bases clipped from V and 1 base from J, the junction kept 5 bases outside the gene matches. Germline V gene sequence: CDR1 SGHRS, CDR2 YFSETQ. CDR3 sequence: CASSPTSVSYEQYF. The CDR3 DNA reads TGCGCCAGCAGCCCAACTAGCGTATCCTACGAGCAGTACTTC.

This clone was counted a few times. V and J are TRBV19 and TRBJ1-5, with 7 bases lining up with TRBD1. Germline CDR1 reads LNHDA; CDR2 reads SQIVND (reference sequence). With 5 bases clipped from V and 2 bases from J, the junction kept 12 bases outside the gene matches. This CDR3 region has 17 residues. This CDR3 reads CASSPRQGSGGNQPQHF. CDR3 DNA: TGTGCCAGTAGTCCTCGACAGGGTTCGGGTGGCAATCAGCCCCAGCATTTT.

CDR3 protein: CASSLFGPSYEQYF. The CDR3 DNA sequence: TGTGCCAGCAGCTTATTTGGGCCCTCCTACGAGCAGTACTTC. V gene TRBV5-4 combines with J gene TRBJ2-7, with D hard to call. Trimming left V 2 bases short and J 0 bases short, with 9 bases between. CDR3 size: 14 residues. CDR1 is SGHNT, CDR2 YYREEE, per germline (reference sequence).

The chain combines TRBV7-2 with TRBJ1-4, with TRBD1 identical over 7 bases. The CDR3 is made up of 15 amino acids. The V segment lost 2 bases and the J segment 6 bases; nucleotides outside the gene matches: 6. CDR1 SGHTA and CDR2 FQGNSA come from the germline V gene. As DNA, the CDR3 is TGTGCCAGCAGCTTATCTAGGGGGCGAGATGAAAAACTGTTTTTT. This translates into CASSLSRGRDEKLFF.

This chain connects TRBV5-1 to TRBJ1-5; perhaps TRBD1 as D (5 bases). CDR1 is SGHRS and CDR2 is YFSETQ in the germline V gene. The CDR3 consists of 15 residues. V lost 5 bases to trimming and J lost 1 base, with 13 bases between them. CDR3 sequence reads: CASREGASSNQPQHF. CDR3 in DNA: TGCGCCAGCAGGGAAGGGGCTTCGAGCAATCAGCCCCAGCATTTT.

This clone is a singleton in its sample. The J gene is TRBJ2-7, the V gene TRBV5-1; possible D gene TRBD1, 6 bases. The length of the CDR3 is 14 residues. The germline V gene has CDR1 SGHRS and CDR2 YFSETQ. V shed 0 bases and J shed 3 bases, with 10 bases lying between them. The CDR3 loop is CASSLGGGVYEQYF. The CDR3 DNA follows: TGCGCCAGCAGCTTGGGAGGGGGTGTCTACGAGCAGTACTTC.

The V call is TRBV23-1, the J call TRBJ2-7; the D gene is possibly TRBD1 (6 bases). TRBV23-1 falls under the ORF class, with uncertain function. The CDR3 has 14 amino acids. V was pared by 6 bases and J by 3 bases, with 15 bases between. The chain's CDR3 is CASSKQGYSYEQYF. The CDR3 DNA follows: TGCGCCAGCAGCAAACAGGGATATAGCTACGAGCAGTACTTC.

The chain uses TRBV4-1 and TRBJ1-4; no reliable D call. Germline assignment: CDR1 MGHRA and CDR2 YSYEKL. This CDR3 has 16 residues. V dropped 4 bases and J dropped 4 bases, with 16 bases sitting between them. CDR3 nucleotide sequence: TGCGCCAGCAGCCTCGTCCCCCACGGAGGTAATGAAAAACTGTTTTTT. This codes for CASSLVPHGGNEKLFF.

V is TRBV4-2 and J is TRBJ2-1, with 7 bases aligning to TRBD1. V was clipped by 2 bases and J by 8 bases; unmatched bases: 12. The germline CDR1 and CDR2 sequences are LGHNA and YNFKEQ. The CDR3 extends over 16 amino acids. The CDR3 nucleotides are TGTGCCAGCAGCCAATCAAGTAGGGGGCTGGACTATGAGCAGTTCTTC. Protein product: CASSQSSRGLDYEQFF.

The CDR3 nucleotides read TGTGCCAGTAGGCGAGACAGGAACACTGAAGCTTTCTTT. Its protein is CASRRDRNTEAFF. The V gene is TRBV19, the J gene TRBJ1-1; D perhaps matches TRBD1 (5 bases). The germline gives CDR1 LNHDA, CDR2 SQIVND (reference sequence). V lost 6 bases and J 1 base, leaving 9 bases between the germline ends. The CDR3 is made up of 13 amino acids.

This chain uses TRBV27 with TRBJ2-5, with TRBD1 matching over 8 bases. CDR3 size: 14 residues. V gave up 5 bases and J gave up 4 bases; unmatched junction bases: 6. Germline V gene data show CDR1 as MNHEY and CDR2 as SMNVEV (reference sequence). The CDR3 nucleotides are TGTGCCAGCAGTAGAGCGACAGGGGCAGAGACCCAGTACTTC. It codes for CASSRATGAETQYF.

The CDR3: CASEFVLNEQFF. CDR3 in DNA: TGTGCCAGCGAATTTGTACTCAATGAGCAGTTCTTC. The J gene is TRBJ2-1, the V gene TRBV7-9; no definite D call. V was clipped by 8 bases and J by 6 bases, with 11 bases between them. CDR3 length: 12 residues. Germline V lookup: CDR1 SEHNR, CDR2 FQNEAQ (reference sequence).

The chain is built from TRBV29-1 and TRBJ2-1, with 8 bases matching TRBD2. The CDR3 runs to 20 residues. Germline values: CDR1 SQVTM, CDR2 ANQGSEA. The junction had 24 bases not matched to a gene; V was cut back by 5 bases and J by 3 bases. CDR3 residues: CSVSYLVAGYFSGNYNEQFF. DNA of the CDR3: TGCAGCGTTTCCTACCTAGTGGCAGGGTACTTTAGCGGGAACTACAATGAGCAGTTCTTC.

The gene calls are TRBV28 and TRBJ2-1, with 14 bases that match TRBD2. After removal of 8 bases from V and 9 bases from J, the junction contained 21 bases not matched to a gene. The CDR3 length is 19 residues. Germline CDR1 and CDR2: MDHEN and SYDVKM. CDR3 amino acids: CASRLAGGPGGIMVGEQFF. The CDR3 bases are TGTGCCAGCCGACTAGCGGGAGGGCCAGGGGGTATAATGGTAGGTGAGCAGTTCTTC. Full variable domain (outside the CDR3, taken from reference TRBV28 and TRBJ2-1): DVKVTQSSRYLVKRTGEKVFLECVQDMDHENMFWYRQDPGLGLRLIYFSYDVKMKEKGDIPEGYSVSREKKERFSLILESASTNQTSMYLCASRLAGGPGGIMVGEQFFGPGTRLTVL.

The CDR3 nucleotides are TGTGCCTGGAGGAAGACAGTCATTAGCGGGAGTCTGTGGGCTCGGGAGCAGTACTTC. It is translated as CAWRKTVISGSLWAREQYF. The chain carries TRBV30 and TRBJ2-7, with 9 bases matching TRBD2. The CDR3 has 19 amino acids. The junction had 25 bases not matched to a gene; V was cut back by 3 bases and J by 7 bases. Germline assignment: CDR1 GTSNPN and CDR2 SVGIG (reference sequence). Using reference TRBV30 and TRBJ2-7 for the parts outside the CDR3, the full variable domain is SQTIHQWPATLVQPVGSPLSLECTVEGTSNPNLYWYRQAAGRGLQLLFYSVGIGQISSEVPQNLSASRPQDRQFILSSKKLLLSDSGFYLCAWRKTVISGSLWAREQYFGPGTRLTVT.

This clone was detected only a few times. This rearrangement joins TRBV2 to TRBJ1-4; 12 positions agree with TRBD1. Germline CDR1 is SNHLY and CDR2 is FYNNEI. The CDR3 length is 12 residues. V was pared by 4 bases and J by 13 bases, with 1 base of the junction left unmatched. The chain's CDR3 is CASSGDRGPLFF. CDR3 in DNA: TGTGCCAGCAGTGGGGACAGGGGGCCACTGTTTTTT.

V gene TRBV27 combines with J gene TRBJ2-7; 10 nucleotides line up with TRBD1. The CDR3 has 16 amino acids. Germline assignment: CDR1 MNHEY and CDR2 SMNVEV (reference sequence). Trimming removed 5 bases from V and 0 bases from J; junction bases left unmatched: 7. CDR3 in DNA: TGTGCCAGCAGTGTGACAGGGGGCCCGAGCTCCTACGAGCAGTACTTC. This gives the protein CASSVTGGPSSYEQYF.